The 28 T cell receptor beta chains below all came from one sample that was sequenced in a study of PD-1 blockade in classical Hodgkin lymphoma. Autologous stem cell transplantation was followed by relapse in every patient, and brentuximab vedotin exposure varied. The table came from immunoSEQ multiplex PCR; TCRdb's copy has only in-frame clones and leaves some out. The sample lists 25,000 to 30,000 clones; 65% to 90% were seen once. The source was peripheral blood mononuclear cells (PBMCs), collected at baseline. The receptors stem from a human donor with classical Hodgkin lymphoma.

The V gene is TRBV7-9, the J gene TRBJ1-1, with a possible D match to TRBD1 (6 bases). V was shortened by 1 base and J by 3 bases, with 9 bases between the two germline ends. The CDR3 extends over 14 amino acids. Germline V gene lookup returns CDR1 SEHNR and CDR2 FQNEAQ (reference sequence). This CDR3 is CASSLVRGYTEAFF. The CDR3 DNA is TGTGCCAGCAGCTTAGTGAGGGGGTACACTGAAGCTTTCTTT. Complete variable domain (other parts from reference TRBV7-9 and TRBJ1-1): DTGVSQNPRHKITKRGQNVTFRCDPISEHNRLYWYRQTLGQGPEFLTYFQNEAQLEKSRLLSDRFSAERPKGSFSTLEIQRTEQGDSAMYLCASSLVRGYTEAFFGQGTRLTVV.

This chain links TRBV7-3 with TRBJ1-6; 7 bases are shared with TRBD1. Germline trimming cut 1 base from V and 8 bases from J; bases unmatched to any gene: 8. CDR3 length: 16 residues. The germline gives CDR1 SGHTA, CDR2 FQGTGA. CDR3 region: CASSLKETQGDSPLHF. DNA for the CDR3: TGTGCCAGCAGCTTAAAAGAAACCCAGGGGGATTCACCCCTCCACTTT.

This clone was detected only a few times. The CDR3 nucleotides read TGCGCCAGCAGTCTGAGTCCCGGGGAGCTGTTTTTT. Translated, it gives CASSLSPGELFF. The chain uses TRBV5-1 and TRBJ2-2; no clear D gene. Germline V gene lookup returns CDR1 SGHRS and CDR2 YFSETQ. Trimming stripped 5 bases from V and 6 bases from J, with 8 bases between. This CDR3 is built from 12 residues. Complete variable domain (other parts from reference TRBV5-1 and TRBJ2-2): KAGVTQTPRYLIKTRGQQVTLSCSPISGHRSVSWYQQTPGQGLQFLFEYFSETQRNKGNFPGRFSGRQFSNSRSEMNVSTLELGDSALYLCASSLSPGELFFGEGSRLTVL.

This chain links TRBV7-9 with TRBJ1-5; D might be TRBD1 (5 bases). Germline V gene sequence: CDR1 SEHNR, CDR2 FQNEAQ (reference sequence). V lost 1 base to trimming and J lost 4 bases, with 14 bases between them. The length of the CDR3 is 16 residues. CDR3 coding DNA: TGTGCCAGCAGCTTAGGAGAGAGACAGAGTAATCAGCCCCAGCATTTT. It specifies CASSLGERQSNQPQHF. The entire variable domain, with the rest obtained from reference TRBV7-9 and TRBJ1-5, is as follows: DTGVSQNPRHKITKRGQNVTFRCDPISEHNRLYWYRQTLGQGPEFLTYFQNEAQLEKSRLLSDRFSAERPKGSFSTLEIQRTEQGDSAMYLCASSLGERQSNQPQHFGDGTRLSIL.

In this sample, this clone turned up once. The genes are TRBV29-1 and TRBJ1-1, with a weak D call TRBD1 (6 bases). The CDR3 has 15 residues. CDR1 SQVTM and CDR2 ANQGSEA come from the germline V gene. V lost 6 bases and J 0 bases, leaving 17 bases between the germline ends. The CDR3, as DNA: TGCAGCGTCCATCCTGGGGGGCTGATGAACACTGAAGCTTTCTTT. Translated, it gives CSVHPGGLMNTEAFF.

This chain uses TRBV5-4 with TRBJ2-2, with 8 bases lining up with TRBD2. After removal of 9 bases from V and 4 bases from J, the junction contained 8 bases not matched to a gene. Per the germline V gene, CDR1 is SGHNT and CDR2 is YYREEE (reference sequence). The CDR3 is made up of 14 amino acids. The CDR3 sequence: CAIQVRGVTGELFF. CDR3 nucleotides: TGTGCCATTCAGGTGCGGGGGGTCACCGGGGAGCTGTTTTTT.

The rearrangement links TRBV5-1 to TRBJ1-2; D gene unclear. This CDR3 spans 13 amino acids. Germline V gives CDR1 SGHRS, CDR2 YFSETQ. Trimming took 0 bases from V and 2 from J, leaving 5 bases between them. CDR3 amino acids: CASSLEANYGYTF. CDR3 nucleotides: TGCGCCAGCAGCTTGGAAGCCAACTATGGCTACACCTTC.

The chain has TRBV6-5 and TRBJ1-1, with D tentatively TRBD1 (5 bases). This CDR3 is built from 13 residues. Germline V gene data show CDR1 as MNHEY and CDR2 as SVGAGI. Trimming left V 2 bases short and J 3 bases short, with 7 bases between. CDR3 DNA: TGTGCCAGCAGTTACAGGGACGACACTGAAGCTTTCTTT. Translated, it gives CASSYRDDTEAFF.

The CDR3 DNA reads TGTGCCAGCAGCTCCAAAACGGGGTCCGATGAGCAGTTCTTC. This sequence encodes CASSSKTGSDEQFF. V gene TRBV7-9 combines with J gene TRBJ2-1, with D tentatively TRBD2 (5 bases). CDR1 SEHNR and CDR2 FQNEAQ come from the germline V gene (reference sequence). The CDR3 runs to 14 residues. Trimming left V 4 bases short and J 8 bases short, with 15 bases between.

V gene TRBV10-3 combines with J gene TRBJ2-1, with 7 bases fitting TRBD1. Germline V gene sequence: CDR1 ENHRY, CDR2 SYGVKD. The CDR3 is made up of 15 amino acids. Losses at the gene ends were 4 bases for V and 6 bases for J; bases not matched to a gene: 9. The CDR3 is CAISGIGDRSNEQFF. CDR3 bases: TGTGCCATCAGTGGAATTGGGGACAGATCCAATGAGCAGTTCTTC.

The chain couples TRBV5-6 to TRBJ2-1; 9 positions match TRBD1. The length of the CDR3 is 14 residues. Germline V gene lookup returns CDR1 SGHDT and CDR2 YYEEEE. V was pared by 4 bases and J by 3 bases, with 2 bases of the junction left unmatched. The CDR3 sequence: CASSRGQGYNEQFF. The CDR3 DNA is TGTGCCAGCAGCAGGGGACAGGGCTACAATGAGCAGTTCTTC. Supplemented by reference TRBV5-6 and TRBJ2-1, the full variable domain reads DAGVTQSPTHLIKTRGQQVTLRCSPKSGHDTVSWYQQALGQGPQFIFQYYEEEERQRGNFPDRFSGHQFPNYSSELNVNALLLGDSALYLCASSRGQGYNEQFFGPGTRLTVL.

The count of this clone is one. The V and J genes are TRBV25-1 and TRBJ2-2; weak D call: TRBD2 (5 bases). From germline, CDR1 is MGHDK and CDR2 SYGVNS. V lost 3 bases and J 0 bases, leaving 8 bases between the germline ends. This CDR3 is 15 amino acids long. In DNA form, the CDR3 reads TGTGCCAGCAGTGATACGAGGGCGAACACCGGGGAGCTGTTTTTT. The encoded protein is CASSDTRANTGELFF.

The chain links TRBV7-9 to TRBJ1-4, with 9 positions matching TRBD1. The germline gives CDR1 SEHNR, CDR2 FQNEAQ (reference sequence). Germline trimming cut 3 bases from V and 5 bases from J; bases unmatched to any gene: 13. The CDR3 is 18 residues long. This CDR3 is CASSFYTGGAGSNEKLFF. The DNA of the CDR3 is TGTGCCAGCAGCTTTTATACAGGGGGCGCCGGTTCAAATGAAAAACTGTTTTTT.

V is TRBV7-8 and J is TRBJ2-7, with 9 nucleotides matching TRBD1. Looked up from germline, CDR1 is SGHVS and CDR2 is FQNEAQ. V shed 3 bases and J 7 bases; nucleotides not matched to a gene: 10. This CDR3 contains 15 residues. The DNA of the CDR3 is TGTGCCAGCAGCTTTACAGGGGGCCGAAGTGGAGAGCAGTACTTC. It translates to CASSFTGGRSGEQYF.

The CDR3 nucleotides read TGTGCCAGCAGTTACACGACGGGGGGCCCAGTCTACGAGCAGTACTTC. The encoded protein is CASSYTTGGPVYEQYF. The chain has TRBV6-5 and TRBJ2-7; D perhaps matches TRBD2 (7 bases). CDR1 and CDR2 from the germline V gene are MNHEY and SVGAGI. The CDR3 covers 16 residues. The V and J ends lost 2 bases and 3 bases respectively, with 17 bases between them.

The V call is TRBV5-1, the J call TRBJ2-2; no reliable D call. This CDR3 contains 15 residues. Germline V gene data show CDR1 as SGHRS and CDR2 as YFSETQ. V shed 1 base and J shed 4 bases, with 11 bases lying between them. This chain's CDR3 is CASSLMGSGTGELFF. The CDR3 nucleotides are TGCGCCAGCAGCTTGATGGGTTCTGGCACCGGGGAGCTGTTTTTT.

This clone was picked up one time. The chain has TRBV30 and TRBJ2-2, with 11 bases identical to TRBD1. The V gene's germline CDR1 is GTSNPN and CDR2 SVGIG (reference sequence). The CDR3 runs to 19 residues. J gave up 7 bases and V 3 bases, and 19 bases lay outside the gene matches. Here the CDR3 DNA reads TGTGCCTGGAGCCTTCCTTACCCTAACGGACAGGGGGCGGACGGGGAGCTGTTTTTT. Residues: CAWSLPYPNGQGADGELFF.

The V call is TRBV19, the J call TRBJ2-3; D gene ambiguous. From germline, CDR1 is LNHDA and CDR2 SQIVND (reference sequence). The CDR3 is 13 amino acids. Trimming took 3 bases from V and 4 from J, leaving 8 bases between them. The CDR3 protein is CASSISVADTQYF. The CDR3 DNA sequence: TGTGCCAGTAGTATTAGTGTTGCAGATACGCAGTATTTT. Full variable domain (remainder filled in from reference TRBV19 and TRBJ2-3): DGGITQSPKYLFRKEGQNVTLSCEQNLNHDAMYWYRQDPGQGLRLIYYSQIVNDFQKGDIAEGYSVSREKKESFPLTVTSAQKNPTAFYLCASSISVADTQYFGPGTRLTVL.

The V gene is TRBV7-9, the J gene TRBJ1-6, with a possible D match to TRBD1 (5 bases). V was shortened by 6 bases and J by 8 bases, with 17 bases between the two germline ends. Germline V CDR1 and CDR2: SEHNR, FQNEAQ (reference sequence). The CDR3 has 15 amino acids. CDR3 residues: CASRNSGGAHSPLHF. The DNA of the CDR3 is TGTGCCAGCAGAAATAGTGGAGGGGCCCATTCACCCCTCCACTTT.

J is TRBJ2-7 and V is TRBV27, with TRBD2 identical over 13 bases. CDR1 and CDR2 from the germline V gene are MNHEY and SMNVEV (reference sequence). Losses at the gene ends were 4 bases for V and 3 bases for J; bases not matched to a gene: 0. The CDR3 loop spans 14 amino acids. This CDR3 is CASSWTSGGYEQYF. The CDR3 nucleotides are TGTGCCAGCAGTTGGACTAGCGGGGGCTACGAGCAGTACTTC.

This chain connects TRBV7-9 to TRBJ1-1; perhaps TRBD1 as D (5 bases). The CDR3 covers 15 residues. With 1 base removed from V and 1 base from J, the gap between germline ends came to 10 bases. Germline V gene data show CDR1 as SEHNR and CDR2 as FQNEAQ (reference sequence). CDR3 sequence (DNA): TGTGCCAGCAGCTTAGACGCAGGGTGGAACACTGAAGCTTTCTTT. This sequence encodes CASSLDAGWNTEAFF. Full variable domain (remainder filled in from reference TRBV7-9 and TRBJ1-1): DTGVSQNPRHKITKRGQNVTFRCDPISEHNRLYWYRQTLGQGPEFLTYFQNEAQLEKSRLLSDRFSAERPKGSFSTLEIQRTEQGDSAMYLCASSLDAGWNTEAFFGQGTRLTVV.

The V and J genes are TRBV27 and TRBJ2-3, with 8 nucleotides matching TRBD1. This CDR3 spans 15 amino acids. The trim removed 6 bases at V and 3 bases at J, leaving 8 bases unmatched. Germline CDR1 is MNHEY and CDR2 is SMNVEV (reference sequence). The CDR3 reads CASSFGQGKTDTQYF. CDR3 coding DNA: TGTGCCAGCAGCTTCGGACAGGGCAAGACAGATACGCAGTATTTT.

This clone was detected only once. This sequence joins TRBV6-5 and TRBJ2-7; a weak D match, TRBD2 (7 bases). In germline, CDR1 is MNHEY, CDR2 SVGAGI. The CDR3 is 14 residues long. The V gene lost 7 bases and the J gene lost 4 bases, with 17 bases spanning the gap. The CDR3 loop is CASMGGQKLYEQYF. CDR3 coding DNA: TGTGCCAGCATGGGGGGGCAAAAGCTTTACGAGCAGTACTTC.

The chain recombines TRBV7-8 with TRBJ2-3, with 7 nucleotides matching TRBD1. V gave up 5 bases and J gave up 3 bases; unmatched junction bases: 8. This CDR3 spans 15 amino acids. Germline lookup yields CDR1 SGHVS and CDR2 FQNEAQ. CDR3 DNA: TGTGCCAGCAGCACGGGACAGCTGCTTACAGATACGCAGTATTTT. Protein product: CASSTGQLLTDTQYF.

This chain connects TRBV4-1 to TRBJ1-5; maybe TRBD1 (6 bases). CDR3 length: 16 amino acids. From germline, CDR1 is MGHRA and CDR2 YSYEKL. V shed 1 base and J shed 7 bases, with 17 bases lying between them. CDR3 loop: CASSQVFGGASQPQHF. CDR3 sequence (DNA): TGCGCCAGCAGCCAAGTATTCGGGGGCGCTTCCCAGCCCCAGCATTTT.

The J gene is TRBJ2-1, the V gene TRBV19; a weak D match, TRBD1 (6 bases). CDR3 size: 14 residues. Germline CDR1 LNHDA, CDR2 SQIVND (reference sequence). V lost 5 bases to trimming and J lost 4 bases, with 12 bases between them. The CDR3 region is CASSPETGYNEQFF. CDR3 sequence (DNA): TGTGCCAGTAGTCCTGAAACAGGGTACAATGAGCAGTTCTTC.

The V call is TRBV9, the J call TRBJ1-3, with D tentatively TRBD1 (6 bases). The CDR3 totals 13 residues. V was clipped by 2 bases and J by 4 bases, with 7 bases between them. In germline, CDR1 is SGDLS, CDR2 YYNGEE. CDR3 region: CASSVQGGNTIYF. CDR3 nucleotides: TGTGCCAGCAGCGTCCAGGGGGGAAACACCATATATTTT.

This rearrangement joins TRBV6-1 to TRBJ1-2, with a possible D match to TRBD1 (6 bases). V was trimmed by 1 base and J by 4 bases, leaving 13 bases between them. Germline V gene lookup returns CDR1 MNHNS and CDR2 SASEGT. The CDR3 sequence is 15 residues long. The chain's CDR3 is CASSEVGTPGYGYTF. In DNA, the CDR3 is TGTGCCAGCAGTGAAGTGGGGACACCCGGCTATGGCTACACCTTC.